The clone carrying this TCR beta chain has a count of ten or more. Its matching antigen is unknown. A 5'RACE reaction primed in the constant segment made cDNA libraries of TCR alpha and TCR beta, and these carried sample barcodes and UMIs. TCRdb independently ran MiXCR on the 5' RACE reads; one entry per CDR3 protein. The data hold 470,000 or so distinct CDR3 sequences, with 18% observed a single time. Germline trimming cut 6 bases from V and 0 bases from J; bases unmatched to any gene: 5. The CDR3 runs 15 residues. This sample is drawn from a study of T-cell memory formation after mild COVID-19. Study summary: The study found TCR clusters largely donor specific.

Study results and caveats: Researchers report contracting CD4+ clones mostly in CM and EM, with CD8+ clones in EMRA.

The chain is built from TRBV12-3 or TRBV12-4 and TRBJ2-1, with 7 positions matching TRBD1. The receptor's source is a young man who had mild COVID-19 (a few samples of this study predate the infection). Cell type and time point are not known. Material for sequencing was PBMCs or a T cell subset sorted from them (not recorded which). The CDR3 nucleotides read TGTGCCAGCAGAATGGGACAGAGCTCCTACAATGAGCAGTTCTTC. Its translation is CASRMGQSSYNEQFF.